Below, 18 T cell receptor beta chains from the same sample are listed, as sequenced in a study of glioma-infiltrating T cells. TCR alpha and beta CDR3 regions were amplified from RNA using iRepertoire nested multiplex PCR. TCRdb analysed the multiplex PCR reads with MiXCR anew, one entry per CDR3 protein. The sample lists about 140,000 distinct CDR3 sequences; about two fifths were seen once. The sequencing sample was made of glioma tissue, nonneoplastic brain tissue, or PBMCs (not recorded which). All receptors come from a human donor with low-grade glioma or glioblastoma, undergoing nonglioma brain surgery, or in good health (not recorded which).

CDR3 DNA sequence: TGTGCCAGCAGTCCAACTATAGAGGGGAGGAGGGAAGCTTTCTTT. Its protein is CASSPTIEGRREAFF. The chain couples TRBV6-1 to TRBJ1-1, with D possibly being TRBD1 (5 bases). V was trimmed by 5 bases and J by 8 bases, leaving 21 bases between them. Germline V gives CDR1 MNHNS, CDR2 SASEGT. The length of the CDR3 is 15 residues.

A few counts support this clonotype. The chain couples TRBV6-6 to TRBJ2-3, with D unclear. Germline lookup yields CDR1 MNHNY and CDR2 SVGAGI (reference sequence). V lost 0 bases and J 4 bases, leaving 5 bases between the germline ends. This CDR3 contains 13 residues. CDR3 coding DNA: TGTGCCAGCAGTTACTCGATGGCAGATACGCAGTATTTT. Amino acids: CASSYSMADTQYF.

This clonotype was found a few times. The chain is built from TRBV6-1 and TRBJ2-3; D possibly corresponds to TRBD2 (7 bases). This CDR3 comprises 17 residues. Trimming left V 7 bases short and J 9 bases short, with 29 bases between. The germline CDR1 and CDR2 sequences are MNHNS and SASEGT. The CDR3 DNA reads TGTGCCAGCAAAGCAGACGGCGGGAGCGGATCGAGGGGGACGCAGTATTTT. Amino acid sequence: CASKADGGSGSRGTQYF.

This chain uses TRBV20-1 with TRBJ2-7, with a tentative D call TRBD1 (5 bases). Germline lookup yields CDR1 DFQATT and CDR2 SNEGSKA (reference sequence). The V and J ends lost 0 bases and 6 bases respectively, with 12 bases between them. This CDR3 is 13 amino acids long. The CDR3 DNA follows: TGCAGTGCTAGAGACCCAGGGCGATCCGAGCAGTACTTC. This gives the protein CSARDPGRSEQYF.

The gene calls are TRBV6-9 and TRBJ2-7; a weak D match, TRBD2 (6 bases). The CDR3 runs to 16 residues. V lost 4 bases to trimming and J lost 8 bases, with 24 bases between them. The germline V gene has CDR1 MNHGY and CDR2 SVAAGI. CDR3 nucleotide sequence: TGTGCCAGCAGTTCGCGCACCGGGACGGAGGGCACCAAGCAGTACTTC. Translation gives CASSSRTGTEGTKQYF.

The rearrangement uses TRBV10-2 and TRBJ2-3; 8 bases agree with TRBD1. Germline CDR1 reads WSHSY; CDR2 reads SAAADI. J gave up 6 bases and V 6 bases, and 14 bases lay outside the gene matches. The CDR3 runs to 16 residues. This CDR3 reads CASSNRQGTSLDTQYF. The CDR3 DNA is TGCGCCAGCAGCAATAGACAGGGGACGTCATTGGATACGCAGTATTTT.

The CDR3 loop is CASSYKETQYF. CDR3 nucleotides: TGTGCCAGCAGCTACAAAGAGACCCAGTACTTC. This chain joins TRBV7-9 and TRBJ2-5; D is undetermined. V was shortened by 4 bases and J by 3 bases, with 3 bases between the two germline ends. CDR1 SEHNR and CDR2 FQNEAQ come from the germline V gene (reference sequence). The CDR3 covers 11 residues.

V and J are TRBV7-2 and TRBJ2-7; 7 bases match TRBD2. CDR1 and CDR2 (germline): SGHTA, FQGNSA. The ends lost 5 bases at V and 1 base at J; junction bases unmatched: 5. This CDR3 region has 14 residues. CDR3 amino acids: CASSRRTSSYEQYF. As DNA, the CDR3 is TGTGCCAGCAGCCGCCGGACTAGTTCCTACGAGCAGTACTTC.

This clonotype was seen only a few times. The chain joins TRBV28 to TRBJ1-5; D uncertain. Germline V gene sequence: CDR1 MDHEN, CDR2 SYDVKM. The CDR3 is 14 amino acids. With 7 bases removed from V and 2 bases from J, the gap between germline ends came to 12 bases. The CDR3 sequence: CASNAWSGNQPQHF. The CDR3 DNA is TGTGCCAGCAACGCCTGGTCGGGCAATCAGCCCCAGCATTTT.

V and J are TRBV5-1 and TRBJ2-3; 8 nucleotides match TRBD1. The J call could be wrong; TRBJ1-5 is a better fit for the DNA end. The CDR3 sequence is 12 residues long. Per germline, CDR1 SGHRS and CDR2 YFSETQ. The chain's CDR3 is CASSQGADTQHF. The CDR3 bases are TGCGCCAGCAGCCAGGGGGCAGATACGCAGCATTTT.

A few counts support this clonotype. J is TRBJ2-3 and V is TRBV20-1, with TRBD2 matching over 8 bases. The germline V gene has CDR1 DFQATT and CDR2 SNEGSKA (reference sequence). V dropped 5 bases and J dropped 6; count of bases not matched to a gene: 4. This CDR3 has 12 amino acids. CDR3 sequence reads: CSASGGGDTQYF. The CDR3 DNA follows: TGCAGTGCTTCGGGAGGGGGGGATACGCAGTATTTT.

The V gene is TRBV6-2 or TRBV6-3, the J gene TRBJ2-3; 9 bases match TRBD2. With V trimmed by 0 bases and J by 8 bases, 12 bases remained unmatched. There are 17 residues in the CDR3. Germline lookup yields CDR1 MNHEY and CDR2 SVGEGT. CDR3 DNA: TGTGCCAGCAGTTACTCGACGCGCGGGAGGGCCTCAGGTACGCAGTATTTT. This translates into CASSYSTRGRASGTQYF.

The gene calls are TRBV4-2 and TRBJ2-7, with 11 positions matching TRBD1. The germline V gene has CDR1 LGHNA and CDR2 YNFKEQ. V was pared by 5 bases and J by 0 bases, with 3 bases of the junction left unmatched. This CDR3 has 15 amino acids. The CDR3 is CASSTGTGGSYEQYF. The CDR3 DNA sequence: TGTGCCAGCAGCACAGGGACAGGGGGCTCCTACGAGCAGTACTTC.

This clonotype has just a few counts. The chain is built from TRBV20-1 and TRBJ1-6; 7 bases match TRBD1. This CDR3 region has 14 residues. Germline CDR1 and CDR2: DFQATT and SNEGSKA (reference sequence). J gave up 9 bases and V 2 bases, and 7 bases lay outside the gene matches. The CDR3 spells CSARSAGQSSPLHF. DNA for the CDR3: TGCAGTGCTAGATCTGCGGGACAGAGTTCACCCCTCCACTTT.

This clonotype occurred many times. The chain is built from TRBV20-1 and TRBJ1-1; TRBD1 is a possible D gene (5 bases). V lost 1 base, J lost 4 bases, and 16 bases lay in between. CDR1 DFQATT and CDR2 SNEGSKA come from the germline V gene (reference sequence). This CDR3 comprises 15 residues. The CDR3, as DNA: TGCAGTGCTAGAGGGGAGACCGCGGGGCGCACTGAAGCTTTCTTT. It codes for CSARGETAGRTEAFF.

The chain has TRBV20-1 and TRBJ2-7, with 12 bases lining up with TRBD2. The CDR3 is 15 amino acids. CDR1 is DFQATT and CDR2 is SNEGSKA in the germline V gene (reference sequence). V lost 6 bases, J lost 3 bases, and 9 bases stayed unmatched. The CDR3 sequence is CSAPRATSGSYEQYF. As DNA, the CDR3 is TGCAGTGCCCCCCGGGCGACTAGCGGGAGCTACGAGCAGTACTTC.

About this clonotype: A much larger clone is a single base away; this may be a read error. This rearrangement joins TRBV6-2 or TRBV6-3 to TRBJ2-7, with D perhaps TRBD1 (6 bases). The CDR3 sequence is 16 residues long. Germline V gene sequence: CDR1 MNHEY, CDR2 SVGEGT. This CDR3 is CASSQHRTDLSYEKYF. CDR3 nucleotides: TGTGCCAGCAGTCAACACCGGACAGACCTCTCCTACGAGAAGTACTTC.

About this clonotype: Possible read error: a much larger clone is one base away. This chain connects TRBV20-1 to TRBJ1-1, with TRBD1 identical over 7 bases. CDR3 length: 14 residues. Germline assignment: CDR1 DFQATT and CDR2 SNEGSKA (reference sequence). The CDR3: CSASNRGQNTGAFF. The CDR3 nucleotides are TGCAGTGCTAGTAACAGGGGACAGAACACTGGAGCTTTCTTT.